One sample yielded the 17 T cell receptor beta chains listed below, sequenced in a study of control samples from healthy donors and cancer patients. Assay used: immunoSEQ multiplex PCR; TCRdb lists only in-frame clones, some missing. Among roughly 130,000 clones, around nine tenths were seen once, and the ten largest hold about 2.6%. Material: blood. The source of these receptors is a man in his late teens or twenties in good health.

V is TRBV14 and J is TRBJ2-3, with TRBD1 matching 8 bases. The CDR3 contains 16 residues. The germline V gene encodes CDR1 SGHDN and CDR2 FVKESK. V lost 4 bases and J lost 2; bases outside the gene matches: 8. The DNA of the CDR3 is TGTGCCAGCAGCCCACGGACAGGGTTATTCACAGATACGCAGTATTTT. Protein: CASSPRTGLFTDTQYF.

V usage is TRBV27 and J usage is TRBJ1-4; tentatively, D is TRBD1 (5 bases). Germline V CDR1 and CDR2: MNHEY, SMNVEV (reference sequence). Trimming removed 7 bases at V and 8 bases at J, with 23 bases between. The CDR3 runs 16 residues. The CDR3 sequence is CASTSTGRGVREKLFF. The CDR3 bases are TGTGCCAGCACCTCAACGGGGCGCGGGGTTCGGGAAAAACTGTTTTTT.

V usage is TRBV3-1 (or the pseudogene TRBV3-2) and J usage is TRBJ1-2, with D perhaps matching TRBD1 (6 bases). Trimming stripped 0 bases from V and 2 bases from J, with 10 bases between. Germline assignment: CDR1 LGHDT and CDR2 YNNKEL (reference sequence). This CDR3 contains 15 residues. The chain's CDR3 is CASSQEGGLNYGYTF. Here the CDR3 DNA reads TGTGCCAGCAGCCAAGAAGGGGGTCTCAACTATGGCTACACCTTC.

The gene calls are TRBV30 and TRBJ1-5, with 10 bases that match TRBD1. From germline, CDR1 is GTSNPN and CDR2 SVGIG (reference sequence). Trimming at V came to 2 bases and at J to 9 bases, leaving 4 bases not matched to a gene. This CDR3 has 13 residues. The DNA for the CDR3 is TGTGCCTGGAGTTCGGACAGGGGGAGGCCCCAGCATTTT. Its protein is CAWSSDRGRPQHF.

This chain joins TRBV10-3 and TRBJ2-3, with D unresolved. V was clipped by 6 bases and J by 1 base, with 8 bases between them. The V gene's germline CDR1 is ENHRY and CDR2 SYGVKD. The CDR3 is 13 residues long. The CDR3 is CAIRSTGTDTQYF. The DNA of the CDR3 is TGTGCCATCAGATCGACTGGCACAGATACGCAGTATTTT.

As to this clone: Other DNA sequences in this specimen translate into the identical CDR3. The rearrangement joins TRBV11-2 to TRBJ2-5, with D possibly being TRBD2 (6 bases). Per germline, CDR1 SGHAT and CDR2 FQNNGV. V dropped 5 bases and J dropped 3 bases, with 13 bases sitting between them. The length of the CDR3 is 14 residues. The chain's CDR3 is CASSLSSGEETQYF. Written as DNA, the CDR3 is TGTGCCAGCAGCCTAAGCTCGGGGGAAGAGACCCAGTACTTC.

The chain employs TRBV5-1 and TRBJ2-2; TRBD1 agrees at 8 bases. Per the germline V gene, CDR1 is SGHRS and CDR2 is YFSETQ. The V segment lost 7 bases and the J segment 1 base; nucleotides outside the gene matches: 9. The CDR3 is 16 amino acids. The CDR3 sequence is CASALTGTGNTGELFF. The CDR3 bases are TGCGCCAGCGCCTTAACCGGGACAGGGAACACCGGGGAGCTGTTTTTT.

V and J are TRBV27 and TRBJ2-1; D gene uncertain. CDR1 and CDR2 (germline): MNHEY, SMNVEV (reference sequence). V shed 5 bases and J shed 0 bases, with 5 bases lying between them. The CDR3 is 13 residues long. In DNA, the CDR3 is TGTGCCAGCAGTCAAAACTCCTACAATGAGCAGTTCTTC. As protein: CASSQNSYNEQFF.

For this clone: An end of the junction differs from the germline gene, which may be a read error. The chain couples TRBV5-6 to TRBJ2-2; tentative D call: TRBD2 (6 bases). Germline V gene data show CDR1 as SGHDT and CDR2 as YYEEEE. CDR3 length equals 12 residues. The CDR3 DNA reads TGTGCCAGCAGCATAGAAAGGCGGGGAGCTGTTTTT. Amino acid sequence: CASSIERRGAVF.

This sequence joins TRBV3-1 (or the pseudogene TRBV3-2) and TRBJ2-5, with 7 bases that match TRBD2. After removal of 4 bases from V and 5 bases from J, the junction contained 10 bases not matched to a gene. This CDR3 is 15 amino acids long. Germline CDR1 LGHDT, CDR2 YNNKEL (reference sequence). The CDR3 nucleotides are TGTGCCAGCAGCCCCCTAGCGGAACTCGGGGAGACCCAGTACTTC. It translates to CASSPLAELGETQYF.

The rearrangement joins TRBV11-2 to TRBJ2-1; D is unclear. Germline CDR1 and CDR2: SGHAT and FQNNGV. The CDR3 sequence is 12 residues long. Trimming shortened V by 5 bases and J by 7 bases, and 9 bases separated the two germline ends. The CDR3 coding sequence is TGTGCCAGCAGCAACTGGACGAATGAGCAGTTCTTC. This gives the protein CASSNWTNEQFF.

The rearrangement uses TRBV28 and TRBJ1-3; D uncertain. Trimming removed 5 bases at V and 2 bases at J, with 13 bases between. CDR1 is MDHEN, CDR2 SYDVKM, per germline. The length of the CDR3 is 15 residues. For the CDR3, the DNA is TGTGCCAGCAGTCGGCCAGGCGACACTGGAAACACCATATATTTT. Translation: CASSRPGDTGNTIYF.

V and J are TRBV5-1 and TRBJ2-7; 8 nucleotides agree with TRBD1. V gave up 6 bases and J gave up 6 bases; unmatched junction bases: 14. The CDR3 sequence is 15 residues long. Germline CDR1 and CDR2: SGHRS and YFSETQ. CDR3 region: CASNVTGGAKSEQYV. The CDR3 bases are TGCGCCAGCAACGTTACAGGGGGTGCAAAGTCCGAGCAGTACGTC.

This chain connects TRBV14 to TRBJ1-2; tentative D call: TRBD1 (5 bases). V was clipped by 5 bases and J by 3 bases, with 10 bases between them. The CDR3 totals 13 residues. The germline CDR1 and CDR2 sequences are SGHDN and FVKESK. CDR3 protein: CASSFRADYGYTF. CDR3 sequence (DNA): TGTGCCAGCAGCTTCAGGGCTGACTATGGCTACACCTTC. Full variable domain (remainder filled in from reference TRBV14 and TRBJ1-2): EAGVTQFPSHSVIEKGQTVTLRCDPISGHDNLYWYRRVMGKEIKFLLHFVKESKQDESGMPNNRFLAERTGGTYSTLKVQPAELEDSGVYFCASSFRADYGYTFGSGTRLTVV.

The chain couples TRBV7-2 to TRBJ1-1; D remains unclear. The length of the CDR3 is 13 residues. Trimming left V 1 base short and J 12 bases short, with 15 bases between. Germline CDR1 reads SGHTA; CDR2 reads FQGNSA. DNA of the CDR3: TGTGCCAGCAGCTTAGTTTGGGGTGAAACGACTTTCTTT. Translating gives CASSLVWGETTFF.

This rearrangement joins TRBV7-3 to TRBJ1-2; the D is unclear. CDR1 and CDR2 from the germline V gene are SGHTA and FQGTGA. V was shortened by 1 base and J by 3 bases, with 9 bases between the two germline ends. The CDR3 covers 14 residues. CDR3 region: CASSLRPDHYGYTF. The CDR3 nucleotides read TGTGCCAGCAGCTTAAGGCCGGACCACTATGGCTACACCTTC.

This chain uses TRBV12-3 or TRBV12-4 with TRBJ1-5; possibly TRBD1 for D (5 bases). This CDR3 region has 13 residues. V was pared by 5 bases and J by 7 bases, with 12 bases between. CDR3 nucleotide sequence: TGTGCCAGCAGTACCGGGACGGAGCAGCCCCAGCATTTT. This translates into CASSTGTEQPQHF.